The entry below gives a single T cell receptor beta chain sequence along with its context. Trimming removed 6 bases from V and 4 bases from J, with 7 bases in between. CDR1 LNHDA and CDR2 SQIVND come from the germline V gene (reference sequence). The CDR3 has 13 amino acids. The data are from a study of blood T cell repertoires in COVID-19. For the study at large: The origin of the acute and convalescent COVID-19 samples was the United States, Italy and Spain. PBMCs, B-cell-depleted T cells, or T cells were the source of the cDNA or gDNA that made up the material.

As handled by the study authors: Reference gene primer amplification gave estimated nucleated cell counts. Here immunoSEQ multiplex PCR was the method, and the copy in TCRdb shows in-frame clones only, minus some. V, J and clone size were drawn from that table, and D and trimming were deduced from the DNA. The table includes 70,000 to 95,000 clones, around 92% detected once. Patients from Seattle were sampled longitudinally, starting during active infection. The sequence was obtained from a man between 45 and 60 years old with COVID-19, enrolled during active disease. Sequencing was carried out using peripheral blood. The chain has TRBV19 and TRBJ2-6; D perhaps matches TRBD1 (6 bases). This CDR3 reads CASRGAGANVLTF. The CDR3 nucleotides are TGTGCCAGTAGGGGGGCCGGGGCCAACGTCCTGACTTTC.